A single sample is the source of the 10 T cell receptor beta chains below, sequenced in a study of blood T cell repertoires in COVID-19. Using immunoSEQ multiplex PCR, the repertoire was profiled, and TCRdb retains in-frame clones only, with some absent. This table holds about 280,000 clones, roughly 85% found once. Sequencing was performed on PBMCs or T cells enriched from blood (not recorded which). These receptors originate from a woman in her 50s who had recovered from COVID-19.

The rearrangement joins TRBV7-9 to TRBJ2-7; D might be TRBD1 (6 bases). Between the trimmed V and J ends, which lost 4 bases and 5 bases, there was a span of 18 bases. Germline V CDR1 and CDR2: SEHNR, FQNEAQ (reference sequence). CDR3 length equals 15 residues. Here the CDR3 DNA reads TGTGCCAGCAGCTACAGCGGACAGTATCTCAACGAGCAGTACTTC. Protein sequence: CASSYSGQYLNEQYF.

The table lists this clone with a count of one. The chain is built from TRBV20-1 and TRBJ1-5; D is undetermined. Germline V CDR1 and CDR2: DFQATT, SNEGSKA (reference sequence). The V gene lost 3 bases and the J gene lost 0 bases, with 12 bases spanning the gap. The CDR3 spans 15 residues. The CDR3, as DNA: TGCAGTGCTAGTCCCTCAGCGGTTAGCAATCAGCCCCAGCATTTT. This sequence encodes CSASPSAVSNQPQHF.

The V call is TRBV2, the J call TRBJ2-2; D is perhaps TRBD2 (6 bases). The length of the CDR3 is 15 residues. The V gene lost 6 bases and the J gene lost 2 bases, with 13 bases spanning the gap. Germline lookup yields CDR1 SNHLY and CDR2 FYNNEI. CDR3 DNA sequence: TGTGCCAGCAGCCTAGAGCGGGCAAACACCGGGGAGCTGTTTTTT. It codes for CASSLERANTGELFF. Based on the CDR3 plus reference TRBV2 and TRBJ2-2, the full variable domain is EPEVTQTPSHQVTQMGQEVILRCVPISNHLYFYWYRQILGQKVEFLVSFYNNEISEKSEIFDDQFSVERPDGSNFTLKIRSTKLEDSAMYFCASSLERANTGELFFGEGSRLTVL.

The DNA of the CDR3 is TGTGCCAGCAGCTTGTATTCGGCTAGCGGAACCTACGAGCAGTACTTC. Translation: CASSLYSASGTYEQYF. This chain connects TRBV5-6 to TRBJ2-7; 7 bases fit TRBD2. Trimming at V came to 1 base and at J to 2 bases, leaving 9 bases not matched to a gene. CDR1 and CDR2 (germline): SGHDT, YYEEEE. CDR3 size: 16 residues. The whole variable domain, remainder taken from reference TRBV5-6 and TRBJ2-7, is DAGVTQSPTHLIKTRGQQVTLRCSPKSGHDTVSWYQQALGQGPQFIFQYYEEEERQRGNFPDRFSGHQFPNYSSELNVNALLLGDSALYLCASSLYSASGTYEQYFGPGTRLTVT.

The gene calls are TRBV9 and TRBJ2-1, with a possible D match to TRBD2 (6 bases). Germline values: CDR1 SGDLS, CDR2 YYNGEE. The CDR3 is 19 residues long. V was shortened by 3 bases and J by 5 bases, with 27 bases between the two germline ends. The CDR3 loop is CASSGGLGTPRGSNNEQFF. In nucleotides, the CDR3 is TGTGCCAGCAGCGGAGGCCTTGGGACCCCCCGGGGGAGCAACAATGAGCAGTTCTTC.

The chain links TRBV30 to TRBJ1-6, with D perhaps matching TRBD1 (6 bases). CDR1 is GTSNPN, CDR2 SVGIG, per germline (reference sequence). CDR3 size: 13 residues. With 5 bases removed from V and 7 bases from J, the gap between germline ends came to 12 bases. The CDR3 reads CAWGQFVNSPLHF. The CDR3 DNA is TGTGCCTGGGGACAGTTTGTGAATTCACCCCTCCACTTT.

A single count supports this clone. The rearrangement uses TRBV7-2 and TRBJ1-1; TRBD1 matches 7 bases. J gave up 4 bases and V 5 bases, and 10 bases lay outside the gene matches. This CDR3 spans 15 amino acids. The V gene's germline CDR1 is SGHTA and CDR2 FQGNSA. The CDR3 here is CASSITGAMITEAFF. The CDR3 nucleotides read TGTGCCAGCAGCATAACAGGGGCGATGATCACTGAAGCTTTCTTT. Using reference TRBV7-2 and TRBJ1-1 for the parts outside the CDR3, the full variable domain is GAGVSQSPSNKVTEKGKDVELRCDPISGHTALYWYRQSLGQGLEFLIYFQGNSAPDKSGLPSDRFSAERTGGSVSTLTIQRTQQEDSAVYLCASSITGAMITEAFFGQGTRLTVV.

This clone was picked up a small number of times. The chain has TRBV5-6 and TRBJ1-6; 8 nucleotides line up with TRBD1. There are 16 residues in the CDR3. V was clipped by 0 bases and J by 7 bases; unmatched bases: 6. Germline V gene data show CDR1 as SGHDT and CDR2 as YYEEEE. As DNA, the CDR3 is TGTGCCAGCAGCTTGGGGCAGGGGGCGAGGAATTCACCCCTCCACTTT. This codes for CASSLGQGARNSPLHF.

V and J are TRBV7-9 and TRBJ1-1; perhaps TRBD1 as D (6 bases). Trimming took off 4 bases at V and 0 bases at J, with 21 bases between the two ends. The CDR3 covers 18 residues. CDR1 and CDR2 (germline): SEHNR, FQNEAQ (reference sequence). Written as DNA, the CDR3 is TGTGCCAGCAGCTCCCCCCGCAGGGGAAGTCAGATGAACACTGAAGCTTTCTTT. Translated, it gives CASSSPRRGSQMNTEAFF.

This chain links TRBV5-1 with TRBJ2-5; D perhaps matches TRBD2 (7 bases). Per germline, CDR1 SGHRS and CDR2 YFSETQ. The CDR3 is 15 amino acids. The V end lost 4 bases, the J end lost 0 bases, and 13 bases lay between the germline ends. The CDR3 protein is CASSSGTLNQETQYF. CDR3 nucleotides: TGCGCCAGCAGCAGCGGGACACTGAACCAAGAGACCCAGTACTTC.